The next 15 T cell receptor beta chains were all read from a single sample in a study of long-term antiretroviral therapy in people with HIV. A v3.0 immunoSEQ assay was performed at survey level. Using immunoSEQ multiplex PCR, the repertoire was profiled, and TCRdb retains in-frame clones only, with some absent. The sample holds tens of thousands of clones; about 89% are singletons and the top ten take roughly 5%. Sample: unsorted PBMCs, taken 0.1 years before starting antiretroviral therapy. The receptors here all came from a woman in her fifties or sixties with HIV.

CDR3 loop: CAIKDPGATEAFF. CDR3 DNA: TGTGCCATCAAGGATCCGGGGGCCACTGAAGCTTTCTTT. The J gene is TRBJ1-1, the V gene TRBV10-3; perhaps TRBD1 as D (6 bases). The length of the CDR3 is 13 residues. CDR1 is ENHRY and CDR2 is SYGVKD in the germline V gene. V lost 7 bases to trimming and J lost 4 bases, with 13 bases between them.

The V call is TRBV5-4, the J call TRBJ1-4; D unresolved. CDR3 length equals 14 residues. The V end lost 1 base, the J end lost 5 bases, and 9 bases lay between the germline ends. Germline CDR1 SGHNT, CDR2 YYREEE (reference sequence). The CDR3 reads CASSLSRENEKLFF. CDR3 nucleotides: TGTGCCAGCAGCTTGTCAAGGGAGAATGAAAAACTGTTTTTT.

In its sample, this clone was seen a few times. The chain is built from TRBV4-2 and TRBJ1-2; 10 positions agree with TRBD1. Losses at the gene ends were 0 bases for V and 8 bases for J; bases not matched to a gene: 6. The CDR3 loop spans 15 amino acids. CDR1 is LGHNA, CDR2 YNFKEQ, per germline. This CDR3 reads CASSQDPGTGVGYTF. The CDR3 DNA follows: TGTGCCAGCAGCCAAGATCCCGGGACAGGGGTGGGCTACACCTTC.

The J gene is TRBJ2-2, the V gene TRBV27; tentatively, D is TRBD1 (7 bases). V dropped 4 bases and J dropped 4 bases, with 19 bases sitting between them. The CDR3 loop spans 17 amino acids. Germline V gene data show CDR1 as MNHEY and CDR2 as SMNVEV (reference sequence). This CDR3 reads CASSSPTGSGVTGELFF. As DNA, the CDR3 is TGTGCCAGCAGTTCCCCGACAGGGTCGGGGGTCACCGGGGAGCTGTTTTTT.

The chain has TRBV7-3 and TRBJ2-2; D may match TRBD1 or TRBD2 (6 bases each). Trimming stripped 0 bases from V and 7 bases from J, with 18 bases between. CDR1 is SGHTA and CDR2 is FQGTGA in the germline V gene. The CDR3 is made up of 17 amino acids. CDR3 sequence (DNA): TGTGCCAGCAGCTTAACCCCGGGGGCTCCCTTGGGCGGGGAGCTGTTTTTT. This translates into CASSLTPGAPLGGELFF.

The rearrangement joins TRBV7-2 to TRBJ2-3; 13 positions match TRBD2. Germline V lookup: CDR1 SGHTA, CDR2 FQGNSA. V dropped 3 bases and J dropped 3; count of bases not matched to a gene: 9. The CDR3 has 18 residues. The CDR3 sequence: CASSFSGTSGVETDTQYF. For the CDR3, the DNA is TGTGCCAGCAGCTTTTCCGGGACTAGCGGGGTCGAGACAGATACGCAGTATTTT.

In this sample, this clone turned up a few times. This chain uses TRBV29-1 with TRBJ1-4; 9 bases are a match to TRBD1. Trimming took 6 bases from V and 4 from J; bases not matched to a gene: 3. The length of the CDR3 is 13 residues. CDR1 is SQVTM and CDR2 is ANQGSEA in the germline V gene. The CDR3 sequence is CSVQGAVNEKLFF. CDR3 coding DNA: TGCAGCGTACAGGGGGCTGTTAATGAAAAACTGTTTTTT.

About this clone: The same CDR3 is also encoded by other DNA sequences in this sample. The CDR3 is CASSLGQGSNQPQHF. In DNA, the CDR3 is TGTGCCAGCAGCTTAGGGCAGGGGAGCAATCAGCCCCAGCATTTT. The rearrangement joins TRBV7-9 to TRBJ1-5; the D gene is possibly TRBD1 (6 bases). CDR1 is SEHNR, CDR2 FQNEAQ, per germline (reference sequence). The CDR3 loop spans 15 amino acids. V shed 1 base and J shed 1 base, with 8 bases lying between them. The full variable domain, rest sourced from reference TRBV7-9 and TRBJ1-5, is DTGVSQNPRHKITKRGQNVTFRCDPISEHNRLYWYRQTLGQGPEFLTYFQNEAQLEKSRLLSDRFSAERPKGSFSTLEIQRTEQGDSAMYLCASSLGQGSNQPQHFGDGTRLSIL.

This chain connects TRBV19 to TRBJ2-2; a possible D gene is TRBD1 (6 bases). Germline assignment: CDR1 LNHDA and CDR2 SQIVND (reference sequence). The CDR3 is made up of 14 amino acids. V gave up 5 bases and J gave up 1 base, with 8 bases separating them. CDR3 DNA: TGTGCCAGTAGTGTACAGGGGAACACCGGGGAGCTGTTTTTT. Translation: CASSVQGNTGELFF.

This chain links TRBV6-6 with TRBJ1-2; TRBD1 might be the D (6 bases). Germline CDR1 reads MNHNY; CDR2 reads SVGAGI (reference sequence). The CDR3 contains 13 residues. V lost 2 bases, J lost 11 bases, and 15 bases lay in between. The CDR3 DNA reads as TGTGCCAGCAGTTACGGTCCAGGGGATGCTTACACCTTC. Its translation is CASSYGPGDAYTF.

The chain employs TRBV30 and TRBJ2-7; perhaps TRBD1 as D (6 bases). There are 15 residues in the CDR3. Per the germline V gene, CDR1 is GTSNPN and CDR2 is SVGIG (reference sequence). Trimming removed 2 bases at V and 2 bases at J, with 16 bases between. The CDR3, as DNA: TGTGCCTGGAGTCGCCCCCGACAGGCCACCTACGAGCAGTACTTC. Amino acids: CAWSRPRQATYEQYF.

The chain is built from TRBV5-6 and TRBJ2-5; 16 nucleotides match TRBD2. The germline gives CDR1 SGHDT, CDR2 YYEEEE. With V trimmed by 5 bases and J by 4 bases, 11 bases remained unmatched. The CDR3 has 18 amino acids. The CDR3 DNA is TGTGCCAGCAGTCATTCGGGACTAGCGGGGGGGCTGGGAGAGACCCAGTACTTC. Translated: CASSHSGLAGGLGETQYF.

The chain has TRBV4-2 and TRBJ1-5; no definite D call. CDR1 is LGHNA, CDR2 YNFKEQ, per germline. Deletions cut 0 bases from V and 3 bases from J, with 6 bases between. This CDR3 is built from 14 residues. The CDR3: CASSQDHLNQPQHF. The DNA of the CDR3 is TGTGCCAGCAGCCAAGATCACCTCAATCAGCCCCAGCATTTT.

This clone was seen just once. This chain links TRBV19 with TRBJ2-1; TRBD2 matches 8 bases. The CDR3 is 16 amino acids. The V gene's germline CDR1 is LNHDA and CDR2 SQIVND (reference sequence). V dropped 1 base and J dropped 8; count of bases not matched to a gene: 10. The CDR3 coding sequence is TGTGCCAGTAGTATAGGTAGTAGCGGGGTCTTAGATGAGCAGTTCTTC. Protein product: CASSIGSSGVLDEQFF.

The chain has TRBV9 and TRBJ2-5; 9 bases agree with TRBD2. Looked up from germline, CDR1 is SGDLS and CDR2 is YYNGEE. CDR3 length: 18 amino acids. Unmatched junction bases numbered 12, after V lost 1 base and J lost 2 bases. CDR3 in amino acids: CASSVSNAASGEQETQYF. In nucleotides, the CDR3 is TGTGCCAGCAGCGTAAGCAACGCGGCTAGCGGGGAGCAAGAGACCCAGTACTTC.